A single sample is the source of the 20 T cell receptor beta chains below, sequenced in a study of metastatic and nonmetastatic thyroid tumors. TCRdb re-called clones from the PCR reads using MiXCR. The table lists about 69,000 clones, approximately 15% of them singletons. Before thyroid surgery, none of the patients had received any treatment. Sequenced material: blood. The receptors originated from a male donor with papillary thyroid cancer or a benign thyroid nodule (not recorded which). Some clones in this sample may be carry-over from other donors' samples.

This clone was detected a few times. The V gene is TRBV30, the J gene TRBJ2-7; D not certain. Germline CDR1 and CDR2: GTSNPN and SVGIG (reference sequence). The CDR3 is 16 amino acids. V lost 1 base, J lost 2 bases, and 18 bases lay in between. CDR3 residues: CAWSGHPKTFTYEQYF. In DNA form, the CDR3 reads TGTGCCTGGAGTGGGCACCCGAAAACTTTTACCTACGAGCAGTACTTC.

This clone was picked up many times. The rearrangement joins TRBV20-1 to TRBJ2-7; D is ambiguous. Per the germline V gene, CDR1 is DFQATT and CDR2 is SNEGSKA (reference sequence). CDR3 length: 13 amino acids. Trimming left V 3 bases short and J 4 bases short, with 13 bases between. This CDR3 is CSASFAEPYEQYF. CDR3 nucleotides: TGCAGTGCTAGTTTCGCGGAACCTTACGAGCAGTACTTC.

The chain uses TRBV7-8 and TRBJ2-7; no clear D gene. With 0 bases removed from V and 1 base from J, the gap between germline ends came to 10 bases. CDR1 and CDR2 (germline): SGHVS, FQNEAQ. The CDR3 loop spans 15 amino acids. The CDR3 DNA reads TGTGCCAGCAGCTTAGCGTATGGGCAATCCTACGAGCAGTACTTC. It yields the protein CASSLAYGQSYEQYF. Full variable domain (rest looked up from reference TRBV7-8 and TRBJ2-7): GAGVSQSPRYKVAKRGQDVALRCDPISGHVSLFWYQQALGQGPEFLTYFQNEAQLDKSGLPSDRFFAERPEGSVSTLKIQRTQQEDSAVYLCASSLAYGQSYEQYFGPGTRLTVT.

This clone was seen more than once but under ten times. DNA of the CDR3: TGTGCCAGCAGTACTCCTATGTCCTACGAGCAGTACTTC. Protein sequence: CASSTPMSYEQYF. V gene TRBV6-2 or TRBV6-3 combines with J gene TRBJ2-7; no definite D call. V lost 5 bases and J 1 base, leaving 9 bases between the germline ends. The CDR3 runs 13 residues. The germline CDR1 and CDR2 sequences are MNHEY and SVGEGT.

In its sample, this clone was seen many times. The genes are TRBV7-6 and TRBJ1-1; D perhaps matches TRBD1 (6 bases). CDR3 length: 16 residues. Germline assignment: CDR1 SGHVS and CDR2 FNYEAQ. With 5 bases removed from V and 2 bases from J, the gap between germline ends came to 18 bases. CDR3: CASSPTGQWENTEAFF. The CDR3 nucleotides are TGTGCCAGCAGCCCCACAGGGCAATGGGAAAACACTGAAGCTTTCTTT.

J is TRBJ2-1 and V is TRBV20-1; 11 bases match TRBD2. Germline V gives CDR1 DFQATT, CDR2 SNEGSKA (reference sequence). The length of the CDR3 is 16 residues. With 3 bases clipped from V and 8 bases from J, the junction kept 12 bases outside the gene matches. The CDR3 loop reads CSARPRTSGSSYEQFF. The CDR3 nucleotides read TGCAGTGCTAGGCCACGAACTAGCGGGAGTTCTTATGAGCAGTTCTTC.

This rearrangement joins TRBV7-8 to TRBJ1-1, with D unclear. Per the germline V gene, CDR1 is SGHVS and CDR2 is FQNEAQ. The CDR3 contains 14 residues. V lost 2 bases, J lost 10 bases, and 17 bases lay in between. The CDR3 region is CASSLRAAHAVAFF. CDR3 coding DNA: TGTGCCAGCAGCTTACGGGCGGCACACGCCGTAGCTTTCTTT.

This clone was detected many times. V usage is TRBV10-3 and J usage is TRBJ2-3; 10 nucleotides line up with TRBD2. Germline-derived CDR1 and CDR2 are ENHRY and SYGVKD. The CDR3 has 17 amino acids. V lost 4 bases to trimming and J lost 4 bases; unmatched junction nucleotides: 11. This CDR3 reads CAISGRASGSGSDTQYF. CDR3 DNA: TGTGCCATCAGTGGCAGGGCTAGCGGGAGTGGCTCAGATACGCAGTATTTT.

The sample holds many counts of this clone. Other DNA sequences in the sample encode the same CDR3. CDR3 sequence reads: CASSAGTGEGYSDTQYF. The CDR3 nucleotides are TGTGCCAGTAGTGCAGGGACAGGGGAGGGATATTCAGATACGCAGTATTTT. This chain connects TRBV19 to TRBJ2-3; TRBD1 aligns across 10 bases. Germline values: CDR1 LNHDA, CDR2 SQIVND (reference sequence). V lost 5 bases to trimming and J lost 4 bases; unmatched junction nucleotides: 12. The CDR3 has 17 amino acids.

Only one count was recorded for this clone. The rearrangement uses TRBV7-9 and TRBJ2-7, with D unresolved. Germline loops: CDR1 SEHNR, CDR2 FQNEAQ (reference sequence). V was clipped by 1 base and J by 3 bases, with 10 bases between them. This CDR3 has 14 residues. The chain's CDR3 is CASSLGGAYYEQYF. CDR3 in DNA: TGTGCCAGCAGCTTAGGCGGAGCCTACTACGAGCAGTACTTC.

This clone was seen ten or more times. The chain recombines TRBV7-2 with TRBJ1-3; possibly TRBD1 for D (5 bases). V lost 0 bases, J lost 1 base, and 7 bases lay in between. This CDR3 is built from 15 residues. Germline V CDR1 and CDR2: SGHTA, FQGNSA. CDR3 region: CASSLAAGSGNTIYF. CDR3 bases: TGTGCCAGCAGCTTAGCGGCAGGGTCTGGAAACACCATATATTTT.

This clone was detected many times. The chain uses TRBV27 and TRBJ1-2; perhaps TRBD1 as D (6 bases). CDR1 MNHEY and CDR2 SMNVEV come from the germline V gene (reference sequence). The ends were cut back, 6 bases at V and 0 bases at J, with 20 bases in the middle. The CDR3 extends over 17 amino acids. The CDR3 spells CASSFWGGDITNYGYTF. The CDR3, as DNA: TGTGCCAGCAGCTTCTGGGGCGGGGACATCACTAACTATGGCTACACCTTC.

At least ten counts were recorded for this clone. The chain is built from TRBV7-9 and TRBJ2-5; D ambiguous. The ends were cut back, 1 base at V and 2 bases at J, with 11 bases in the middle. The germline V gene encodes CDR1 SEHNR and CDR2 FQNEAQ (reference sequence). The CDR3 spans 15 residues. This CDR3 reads CASSLGARGQETQYF. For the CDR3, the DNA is TGTGCCAGCAGCTTAGGAGCCCGAGGTCAAGAGACCCAGTACTTC.

The CDR3 spells CASSFWGATEAFF. The CDR3 DNA is TGTGCCAGCAGTTTTTGGGGGGCCACTGAAGCTTTCTTT. The V gene is TRBV28, the J gene TRBJ1-1; D might be TRBD1 (6 bases). The CDR3 sequence is 13 residues long. Germline V gene sequence: CDR1 MDHEN, CDR2 SYDVKM. V gave up 3 bases and J gave up 4 bases, with 9 bases separating them. Complete variable domain (other parts from reference TRBV28 and TRBJ1-1): DVKVTQSSRYLVKRTGEKVFLECVQDMDHENMFWYRQDPGLGLRLIYFSYDVKMKEKGDIPEGYSVSREKKERFSLILESASTNQTSMYLCASSFWGATEAFFGQGTRLTVV.

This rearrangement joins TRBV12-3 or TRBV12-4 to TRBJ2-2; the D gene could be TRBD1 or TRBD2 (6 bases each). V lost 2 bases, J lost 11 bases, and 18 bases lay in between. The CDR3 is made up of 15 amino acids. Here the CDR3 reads CASSLIGGYTCELFF. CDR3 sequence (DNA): TGTGCCAGCAGTTTAATCGGGGGCTACACCTGTGAGCTGTTTTTT.

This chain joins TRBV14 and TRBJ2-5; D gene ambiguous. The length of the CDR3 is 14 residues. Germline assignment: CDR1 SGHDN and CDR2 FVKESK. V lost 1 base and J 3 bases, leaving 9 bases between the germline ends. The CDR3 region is CASSQGIGEETQYF. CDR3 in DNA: TGTGCCAGCAGCCAAGGGATAGGCGAAGAGACCCAGTACTTC. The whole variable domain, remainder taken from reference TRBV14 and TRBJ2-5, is EAGVTQFPSHSVIEKGQTVTLRCDPISGHDNLYWYRRVMGKEIKFLLHFVKESKQDESGMPNNRFLAERTGGTYSTLKVQPAELEDSGVYFCASSQGIGEETQYFGPGTRLLVL.

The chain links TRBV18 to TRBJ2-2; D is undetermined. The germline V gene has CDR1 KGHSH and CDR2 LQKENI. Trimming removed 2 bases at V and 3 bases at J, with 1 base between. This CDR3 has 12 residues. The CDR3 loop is CASSPDTGELFF. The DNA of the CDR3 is TGTGCCAGCTCACCAGACACCGGGGAGCTGTTTTTT.

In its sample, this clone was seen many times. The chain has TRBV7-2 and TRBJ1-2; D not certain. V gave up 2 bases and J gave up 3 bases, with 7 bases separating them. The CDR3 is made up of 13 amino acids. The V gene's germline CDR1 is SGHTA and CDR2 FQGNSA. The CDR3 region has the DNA TGTGCCAGCAGCTTACAGGAGCACTATGGCTACACCTTC. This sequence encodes CASSLQEHYGYTF.

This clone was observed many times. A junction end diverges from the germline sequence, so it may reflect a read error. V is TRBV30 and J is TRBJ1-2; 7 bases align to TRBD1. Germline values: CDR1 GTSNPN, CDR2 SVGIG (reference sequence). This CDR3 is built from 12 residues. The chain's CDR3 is CAWSSGTEQSLF. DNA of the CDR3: TGTGCCTGGAGCTCGGGGACAGAGCAGAGCCTTTTC. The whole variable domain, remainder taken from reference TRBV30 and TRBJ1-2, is SQTIHQWPATLVQPVGSPLSLECTVEGTSNPNLYWYRQAAGRGLQLLFYSVGIGQISSEVPQNLSASRPQDRQFILSSKKLLLSDSGFYLCAWSSGTEQSLFGSGTRLTVV.

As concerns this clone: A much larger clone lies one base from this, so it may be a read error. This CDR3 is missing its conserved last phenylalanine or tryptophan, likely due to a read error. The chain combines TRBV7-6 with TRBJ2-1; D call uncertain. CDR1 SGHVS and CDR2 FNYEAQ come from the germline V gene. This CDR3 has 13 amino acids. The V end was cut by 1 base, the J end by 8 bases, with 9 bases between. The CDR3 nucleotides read TGTGCCAGCAGCTTAGAACCTACCCATGAGCAGTTCTCC. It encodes CASSLEPTHEQFS.